The 8 T cell receptor beta chains below all came from one sample that was sequenced in a study of blood T cell repertoires in COVID-19. TCRdb's copy holds only in-frame clones and misses some; the assay was immunoSEQ multiplex PCR. Here the sample spans 120,000 or so clones, about 83% being singletons. Sequenced material: peripheral blood. The receptors here all came from a man aged 60-69 years with acute or convalescent COVID-19.

V is TRBV5-1 and J is TRBJ2-2; tentative D call: TRBD2 (5 bases). The V end lost 2 bases, the J end lost 6 bases, and 8 bases lay between the germline ends. This CDR3 spans 13 amino acids. The germline V gene encodes CDR1 SGHRS and CDR2 YFSETQ. The DNA of the CDR3 is TGCGCCAGCAGCTTTGAGGAGGCCGGGGAGCTGTTTTTT. This encodes CASSFEEAGELFF.

V gene TRBV24-1 combines with J gene TRBJ2-6; 11 nucleotides agree with TRBD1. The CDR3 is 19 amino acids. V lost 4 bases and J lost 0; bases outside the gene matches: 7. The germline V gene has CDR1 KGHDR and CDR2 SFDVKD. CDR3 amino acids: CATSEAPGQGGSGANVLTF. The CDR3, as DNA: TGTGCCACCAGTGAAGCCCCGGGACAGGGGGGCTCTGGGGCCAACGTCCTGACTTTC.

This chain uses TRBV7-9 with TRBJ2-7, with a weak D call TRBD2 (6 bases). The germline V gene encodes CDR1 SEHNR and CDR2 FQNEAQ (reference sequence). CDR3 length: 13 residues. Trimming took 6 bases from V and 5 from J, leaving 14 bases between them. The CDR3 sequence is CASSRGSIDEQYF. The CDR3 bases are TGTGCCAGCAGTCGGGGGAGCATCGACGAGCAGTACTTC.

This clone has only one observation. The V call is TRBV5-5, the J call TRBJ2-2; the D is unclear. Trimming stripped 2 bases from V and 1 base from J, with 9 bases between. This CDR3 is 15 amino acids long. Per the germline V gene, CDR1 is SGHKS and CDR2 is YYEKEE (reference sequence). CDR3 sequence reads: CASSFELLNTGELFF. In DNA form, the CDR3 reads TGTGCCAGCAGCTTTGAACTACTGAACACCGGGGAGCTGTTTTTT.

This clone was counted a few times. V and J are TRBV5-6 and TRBJ1-2, with unresolved D. The CDR3 consists of 13 residues. CDR1 SGHDT and CDR2 YYEEEE come from the germline V gene. V lost 0 bases to trimming and J lost 2 bases, with 5 bases between them. The chain's CDR3 is CASSLGRNYGYTF. CDR3 in DNA: TGTGCCAGCAGCTTGGGGCGGAACTATGGCTACACCTTC.

V is TRBV12-3 or TRBV12-4 and J is TRBJ1-1; no definite D call. The CDR3 contains 13 residues. Trimming left V 6 bases short and J 4 bases short, with 12 bases between. In DNA, the CDR3 is TGTGCCAGCAGCACCAGCAGCGGCACTGAAGCTTTCTTT. As protein: CASSTSSGTEAFF.

The J gene is TRBJ1-5, the V gene TRBV2; D is perhaps TRBD1 (5 bases). Trimming shortened V by 8 bases and J by 3 bases, and 17 bases separated the two germline ends. This CDR3 is 15 amino acids long. Germline CDR1 is SNHLY and CDR2 is FYNNEI. The CDR3 DNA reads TGTGCCAGCGCCCCTTCGCGGGACGCCAATCAGCCCCAGCATTTT. Translation gives CASAPSRDANQPQHF.

The chain has TRBV27 and TRBJ2-7; TRBD1 aligns across 8 bases. Trimming at V came to 5 bases and at J to 7 bases, leaving 7 bases not matched to a gene. The CDR3 runs to 13 residues. CDR1 is MNHEY, CDR2 SMNVEV, per germline (reference sequence). The CDR3 reads CASSPRGRREQYF. CDR3 nucleotides: TGTGCCAGCAGTCCCAGGGGGCGCAGGGAGCAGTACTTC.